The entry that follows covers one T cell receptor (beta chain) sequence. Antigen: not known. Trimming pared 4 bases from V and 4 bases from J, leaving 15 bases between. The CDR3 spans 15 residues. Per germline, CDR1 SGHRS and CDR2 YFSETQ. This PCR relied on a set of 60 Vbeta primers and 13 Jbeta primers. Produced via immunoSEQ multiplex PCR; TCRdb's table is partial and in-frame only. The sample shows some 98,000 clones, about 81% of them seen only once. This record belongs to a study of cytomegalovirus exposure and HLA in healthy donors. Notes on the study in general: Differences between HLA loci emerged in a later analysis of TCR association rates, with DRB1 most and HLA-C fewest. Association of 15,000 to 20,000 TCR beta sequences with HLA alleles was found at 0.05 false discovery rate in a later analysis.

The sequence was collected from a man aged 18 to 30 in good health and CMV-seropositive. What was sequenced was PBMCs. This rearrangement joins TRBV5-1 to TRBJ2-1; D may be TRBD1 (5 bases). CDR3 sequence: CASSPDSDQYNEQFF. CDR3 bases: TGCGCCAGCAGCCCCGACAGTGACCAATACAATGAGCAGTTCTTC.